The sequence of this T cell receptor (beta chain) was determined in a study of T cells in Graves' hyperthyroidism and ophthalmopathy. General study points: Ophthalmopathy and stable hyperthyroidism were separated by a 13 V-J model.

It was considered stable Graves' hyperthyroidism when ophthalmopathy did not progress within 18 months. Patients aged 18 to 65 with hyperthyroidism were newly diagnosed, with duration under 2 months. Based on clinical symptoms, serum thyroxine and TRAb, thyroid ultrasound and orbital computed tomography, diagnoses were reached. This clonotype turned up a few times. Its target is not known. Trimming cost V 3 bases and J 8 bases, with 10 bases left between them. The germline CDR1 and CDR2 sequences are KGHSH and LQKENI. The CDR3 consists of 13 residues. Regions amplified from RNA transcripts were the TCR beta CDR3 regions. During a first-round RT-PCR of the TCR CDR3, the HTBI primer set was used. MiXCR was run by TCRdb on the multiplex PCR reads, yielding one entry per CDR3 protein. Of 550,000 to 800,000 distinct CDR3 sequences in the sample, over 15% were seen once.

The gene calls are TRBV18 and TRBJ1-4; D remains ambiguous. The sequenced sample was blood. This receptor was identified in a man younger than 30 with Graves' hyperthyroidism. CDR3 region: CASSPGIREKLFF. The CDR3 bases are TGTGCCAGCTCACCTGGGATCCGAGAAAAACTGTTTTTT.